Sequencing of this T cell receptor (beta chain) was carried out in a study of regulatory T cells in long-lasting Graves disease. Study summary: Antithyroid drug intake by newly diagnosed Graves' patients had lasted under 3 months.

Many counts were recorded for this clonotype. Time point in this sample: newly diagnosed GD, antithyroid drugs for less than 3 months. TCR sequences were obtained from RNA taken from PBMCs. This CDR3 comprises 15 residues. Trimming removed 7 bases at V and 2 bases at J, with 17 bases between. CDR1 and CDR2 (germline): MDHEN, SYDVKM. The TCR beta library used iRepertoire HTBI primers with Arm-PCR amplification of CDR3. TCRdb processed the multiplex PCR reads anew with MiXCR; each CDR3 protein has one entry. Seen here are 600,000 to 650,000 distinct CDR3 sequences, less than 20% observed once, and the top ten hold approximately 20%. These records were also assigned to another study, of T cells in Graves' hyperthyroidism and ophthalmopathy.

This sequence originates from a woman in her twenties or thirties with Graves disease. The chain has TRBV28 and TRBJ1-1; maybe TRBD1 (6 bases). The sample here was peripheral blood mononuclear cells (PBMCs), taken at new diagnosis, from a patient treated with antithyroid drugs. CDR3: CASTRTYRVNTEAFF. The CDR3 DNA sequence: TGTGCCAGCACCCGGACATACAGGGTCAACACTGAAGCTTTCTTT.